Listed here are 8 T cell receptor beta chains from one sample, sequenced in a study of blood T cell repertoires in COVID-19. Sequencing was performed with immunoSEQ multiplex PCR; in TCRdb, only in-frame clones are kept and a portion is missing. The repertoire has under 70,000 clones, under 80% of them found once; the top ten carry roughly 20%. Input material: peripheral blood. The receptor set was obtained from a man aged 60 to 75 with acute or convalescent COVID-19.

The table lists this clone with a count of one. This rearrangement joins TRBV6-5 to TRBJ1-5, with 8 bases identical to TRBD1. With 6 bases clipped from V and 5 bases from J, the junction kept 6 bases outside the gene matches. The length of the CDR3 is 14 residues. Germline V gene lookup returns CDR1 MNHEY and CDR2 SVGAGI. This CDR3 reads CASSQTGADQPQHF. CDR3 nucleotides: TGTGCCAGCAGCCAGACAGGGGCCGATCAGCCCCAGCATTTT.

The chain links TRBV28 to TRBJ2-3, with 9 bases matching TRBD2. Germline values: CDR1 MDHEN, CDR2 SYDVKM. J gave up 2 bases and V 4 bases, and 7 bases lay outside the gene matches. The CDR3 covers 16 residues. The CDR3 protein is CASSSTTSGYTDTQYF. The CDR3, as DNA: TGTGCCAGCAGTTCCACGACTAGCGGTTACACAGATACGCAGTATTTT.

The gene calls are TRBV28 and TRBJ2-7; D perhaps matches TRBD1 (6 bases). V was cut by 6 bases and J by 3 bases, with 18 bases left in between. Germline values: CDR1 MDHEN, CDR2 SYDVKM. This CDR3 has 15 residues. CDR3 sequence: CASSHRQVSGYEQYF. In DNA form, the CDR3 reads TGTGCCAGCAGCCACAGACAGGTTTCGGGCTACGAGCAGTACTTC.

The V gene is TRBV19, the J gene TRBJ2-5; the D gene is possibly TRBD1 (6 bases). The V gene lost 0 bases and the J gene lost 2 bases, with 10 bases spanning the gap. This CDR3 comprises 15 residues. Looked up from germline, CDR1 is LNHDA and CDR2 is SQIVND (reference sequence). CDR3 loop: CASSIDQGLQETQYF. In DNA, the CDR3 is TGTGCCAGTAGTATAGATCAGGGGCTACAAGAGACCCAGTACTTC. The variable domain in full, completed from reference TRBV19 and TRBJ2-5, reads DGGITQSPKYLFRKEGQNVTLSCEQNLNHDAMYWYRQDPGQGLRLIYYSQIVNDFQKGDIAEGYSVSREKKESFPLTVTSAQKNPTAFYLCASSIDQGLQETQYFGPGTRLLVL.

The rearrangement uses TRBV7-9 and TRBJ2-7; D unresolved. The CDR3 is 14 amino acids. Trimming stripped 0 bases from V and 12 bases from J, with 18 bases between. In germline, CDR1 is SEHNR, CDR2 FQNEAQ (reference sequence). The CDR3 DNA reads TGTGCCAGCAGCTTAGCGGTACAAGAGGATATTCGGTACTTC. It is translated as CASSLAVQEDIRYF.

This rearrangement joins TRBV27 to TRBJ2-7; 8 bases align to TRBD1. V dropped 4 bases and J dropped 4; count of bases not matched to a gene: 12. Per germline, CDR1 MNHEY and CDR2 SMNVEV (reference sequence). The CDR3 length is 16 residues. The CDR3 bases are TGTGCCAGCAGTTCACCCGGACAGGGCTTTTCGTACGAGCAGTACTTC. It codes for CASSSPGQGFSYEQYF.

This rearrangement joins TRBV24-1 to TRBJ2-1, with D possibly TRBD2 on 6 matching bases. Trimming shortened V by 6 bases and J by 9 bases, and 23 bases separated the two germline ends. The CDR3 is 16 residues long. Germline lookup yields CDR1 KGHDR and CDR2 SFDVKD. In nucleotides, the CDR3 is TGTGCCACCAGTCGGTCCTTCTCGGCTAGCGTAGCTGAGCAGTTCTTC. Translation gives CATSRSFSASVAEQFF.

This rearrangement joins TRBV2 to TRBJ2-1, with no clear D. The germline V and J ends were trimmed by 8 bases and 9 bases, with 11 bases remaining between them. The CDR3 consists of 11 residues. Germline loops: CDR1 SNHLY, CDR2 FYNNEI. CDR3: CASLERFEQFF. The CDR3 nucleotides are TGTGCCAGCCTTGAGCGATTTGAGCAGTTCTTC.